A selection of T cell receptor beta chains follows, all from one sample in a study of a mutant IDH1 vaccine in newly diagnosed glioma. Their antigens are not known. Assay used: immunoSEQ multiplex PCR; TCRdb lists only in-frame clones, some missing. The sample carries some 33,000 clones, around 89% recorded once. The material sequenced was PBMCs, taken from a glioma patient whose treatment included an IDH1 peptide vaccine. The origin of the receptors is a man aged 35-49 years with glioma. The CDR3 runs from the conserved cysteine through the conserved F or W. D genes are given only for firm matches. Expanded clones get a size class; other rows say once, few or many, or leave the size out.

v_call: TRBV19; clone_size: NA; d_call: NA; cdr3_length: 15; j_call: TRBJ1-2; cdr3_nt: TGTGCCAGTAGTATTTCGGGAGGGTTCGGCTATGGCTACACCTTC; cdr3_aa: CASSISGGFGYGYTF
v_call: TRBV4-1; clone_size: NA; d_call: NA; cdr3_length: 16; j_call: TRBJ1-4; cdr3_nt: TGCGCCAGCAGCCAGGGCTCACAGGGATCGGCTGAAAAACTGTTTTTT; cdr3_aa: CASSQGSQGSAEKLFF
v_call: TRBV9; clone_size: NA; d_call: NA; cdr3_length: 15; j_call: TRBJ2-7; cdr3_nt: TGTGCCAGCAGCGTAGCCCCCACAGGGAACTACGAGCAGTACTTC; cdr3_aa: CASSVAPTGNYEQYF
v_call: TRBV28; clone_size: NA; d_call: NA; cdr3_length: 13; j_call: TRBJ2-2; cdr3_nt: TGTGCCAGCAGTTTACTAGGAGCCGGGGAGCTGTTTTTT; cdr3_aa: CASSLLGAGELFF
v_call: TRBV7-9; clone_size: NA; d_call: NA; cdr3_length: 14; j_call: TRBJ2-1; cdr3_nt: TGTGCCAGCAGCCCAATAGTGGGAAATCATGAGCAGTTCTTC; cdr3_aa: CASSPIVGNHEQFF
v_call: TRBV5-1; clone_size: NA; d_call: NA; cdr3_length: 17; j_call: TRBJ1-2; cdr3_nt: TGCGCCAGCAGCACCGACCCGGGGACGCTAGCTAACTATGGCTACACCTTC; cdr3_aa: CASSTDPGTLANYGYTF
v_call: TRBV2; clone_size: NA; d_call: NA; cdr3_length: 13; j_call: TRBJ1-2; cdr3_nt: TGTGCCAGCACGAACTCCCGGGACTATGGCTACACCTTC; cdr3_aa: CASTNSRDYGYTF
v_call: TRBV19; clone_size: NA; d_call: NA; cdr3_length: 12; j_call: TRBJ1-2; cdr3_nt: TGTGCCAGTAGTAACAAGGCAGGGGGCTACACCTTC; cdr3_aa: CASSNKAGGYTF
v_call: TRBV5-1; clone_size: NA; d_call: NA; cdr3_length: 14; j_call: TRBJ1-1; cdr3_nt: TGCGCCAGCAGCTGGGGGACACCGAACACTGAAGCTTTCTTT; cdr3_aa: CASSWGTPNTEAFF
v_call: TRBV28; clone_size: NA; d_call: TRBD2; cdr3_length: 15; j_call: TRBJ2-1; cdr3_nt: TGTGCCAGCAGTTTGAGCGGGAGTACCTACAATGAGCAGTTCTTC; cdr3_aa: CASSLSGSTYNEQFF
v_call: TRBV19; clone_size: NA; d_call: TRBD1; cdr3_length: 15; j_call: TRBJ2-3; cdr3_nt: TGTGCCAGTGGAACGGACAGGGGAAGCACAGATACGCAGTATTTT; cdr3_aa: CASGTDRGSTDTQYF
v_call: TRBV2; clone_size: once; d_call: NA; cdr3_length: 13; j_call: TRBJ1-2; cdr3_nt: TGTGCCAGCAGTCGACAGACTCTCTATGGCTACACCTTC; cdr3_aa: CASSRQTLYGYTF
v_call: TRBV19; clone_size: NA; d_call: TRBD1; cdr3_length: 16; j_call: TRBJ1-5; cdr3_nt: TGTGCCAGTAGTATCGAGGGGGCGCGGGGCAATCAGCCCCAGCATTTT; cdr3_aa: CASSIEGARGNQPQHF
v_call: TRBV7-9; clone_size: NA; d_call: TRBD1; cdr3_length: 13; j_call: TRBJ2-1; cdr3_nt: TGTGCCAGCAGCTTATCGGACAGGGATGAGCAGTTCTTC; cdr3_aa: CASSLSDRDEQFF
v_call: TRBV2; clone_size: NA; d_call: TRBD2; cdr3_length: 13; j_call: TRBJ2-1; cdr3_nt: TGTGCCAGCACTAGCGGGGGTTGGAATGAGCAGTTCTTC; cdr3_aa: CASTSGGWNEQFF
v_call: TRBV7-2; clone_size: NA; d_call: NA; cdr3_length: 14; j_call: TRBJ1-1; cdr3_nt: TGTGCCAGCAGCCTCAGGTTTCTTGGCACTGAAGCTTTCTTT; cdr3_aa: CASSLRFLGTEAFF
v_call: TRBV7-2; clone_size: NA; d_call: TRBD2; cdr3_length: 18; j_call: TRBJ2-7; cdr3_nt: TGTGCCAGCAGCCTTGGGACTAGCGGGAGGACCCTTTCCTACGAGCAGTACTTC; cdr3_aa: CASSLGTSGRTLSYEQYF
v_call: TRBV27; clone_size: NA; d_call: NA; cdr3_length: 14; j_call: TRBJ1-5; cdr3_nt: TGTGCCAGCAGTTCACCCACTAGCAATCAGCCCCAGCATTTT; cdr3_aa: CASSSPTSNQPQHF
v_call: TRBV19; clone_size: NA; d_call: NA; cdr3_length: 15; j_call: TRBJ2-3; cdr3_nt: TGTGCCAGTAGTATAAAACAGGGTATAGTGAATACGCAGTATTTT; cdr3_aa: CASSIKQGIVNTQYF
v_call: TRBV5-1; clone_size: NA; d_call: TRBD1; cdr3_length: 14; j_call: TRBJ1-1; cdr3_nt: TGCGCCAGCAGCCCACAGGGGATGAACACTGAAGCTTTCTTT; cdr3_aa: CASSPQGMNTEAFF
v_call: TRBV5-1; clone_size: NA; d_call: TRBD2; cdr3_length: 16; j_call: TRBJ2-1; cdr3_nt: TGCGCCAGCAGCTGGACCGGGACTAGCGGCTACAATGAGCAGTTCTTC; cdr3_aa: CASSWTGTSGYNEQFF
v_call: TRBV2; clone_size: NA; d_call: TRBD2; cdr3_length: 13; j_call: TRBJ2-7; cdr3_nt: TGTGCCAGCAGTGAAGCGAACGGACTAGCGAAGTACTTC; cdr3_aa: CASSEANGLAKYF
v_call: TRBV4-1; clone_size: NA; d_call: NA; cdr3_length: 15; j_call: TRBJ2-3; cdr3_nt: TGCGCCAGCAGCCAGGGGGGCGTTGAAGGGGATACGCAGTATTTT; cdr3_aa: CASSQGGVEGDTQYF
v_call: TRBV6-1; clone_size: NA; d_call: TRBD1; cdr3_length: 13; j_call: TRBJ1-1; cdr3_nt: TGTGCCACCGGGACAGGGAGAAACACTGAAGCTTTCTTT; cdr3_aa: CATGTGRNTEAFF
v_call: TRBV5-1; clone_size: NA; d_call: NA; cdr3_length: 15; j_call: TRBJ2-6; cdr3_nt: TGCGCCAGCAGCTTGCTCGGGGCCGGGGCCAACGTCCTGACTTTC; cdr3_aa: CASSLLGAGANVLTF
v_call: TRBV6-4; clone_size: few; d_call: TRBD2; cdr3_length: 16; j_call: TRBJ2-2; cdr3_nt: TGTGCCAGCAGTGACTCATCTAGCGGGTTCACCGGGGAGCTGTTTTTT; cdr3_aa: CASSDSSSGFTGELFF
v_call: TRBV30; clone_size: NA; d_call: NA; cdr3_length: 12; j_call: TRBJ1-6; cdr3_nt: TGTGCCTGGAGTAGGACAGTTTCACCCCTCCACTTT; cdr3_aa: CAWSRTVSPLHF
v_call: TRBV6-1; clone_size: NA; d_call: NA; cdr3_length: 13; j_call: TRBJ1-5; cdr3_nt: TGTGCCAGCGGAGAACCTAGCAATCAGCCCCAGCATTTT; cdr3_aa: CASGEPSNQPQHF
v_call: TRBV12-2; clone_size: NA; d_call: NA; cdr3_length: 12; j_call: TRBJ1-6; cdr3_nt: TGTGCAAGTCGCCCGAACAATTCACCCCTCCACTTT; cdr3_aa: CASRPNNSPLHF
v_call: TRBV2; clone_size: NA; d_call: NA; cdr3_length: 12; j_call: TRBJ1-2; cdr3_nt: TGTGCCAGCAGCACAGCTAACTATGGCTACACCTTC; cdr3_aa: CASSTANYGYTF
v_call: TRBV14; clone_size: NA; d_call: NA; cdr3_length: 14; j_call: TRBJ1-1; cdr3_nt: TGTGCCAGCAGCCAAGGGAGGGGTCGTGCTGAAGCTTTCTTT; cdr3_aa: CASSQGRGRAEAFF
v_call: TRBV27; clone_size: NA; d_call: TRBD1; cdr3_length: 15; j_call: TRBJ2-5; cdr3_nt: TGTGCCAGCAGTACCCACCTCGGACAGGGAGAGACCCAGTACTTC; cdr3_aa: CASSTHLGQGETQYF
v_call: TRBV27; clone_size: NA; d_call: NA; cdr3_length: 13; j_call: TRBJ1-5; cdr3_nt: TGTGCCAGCAGGACGCAATGGGGGCAGCCCCAGCATTTT; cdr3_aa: CASRTQWGQPQHF